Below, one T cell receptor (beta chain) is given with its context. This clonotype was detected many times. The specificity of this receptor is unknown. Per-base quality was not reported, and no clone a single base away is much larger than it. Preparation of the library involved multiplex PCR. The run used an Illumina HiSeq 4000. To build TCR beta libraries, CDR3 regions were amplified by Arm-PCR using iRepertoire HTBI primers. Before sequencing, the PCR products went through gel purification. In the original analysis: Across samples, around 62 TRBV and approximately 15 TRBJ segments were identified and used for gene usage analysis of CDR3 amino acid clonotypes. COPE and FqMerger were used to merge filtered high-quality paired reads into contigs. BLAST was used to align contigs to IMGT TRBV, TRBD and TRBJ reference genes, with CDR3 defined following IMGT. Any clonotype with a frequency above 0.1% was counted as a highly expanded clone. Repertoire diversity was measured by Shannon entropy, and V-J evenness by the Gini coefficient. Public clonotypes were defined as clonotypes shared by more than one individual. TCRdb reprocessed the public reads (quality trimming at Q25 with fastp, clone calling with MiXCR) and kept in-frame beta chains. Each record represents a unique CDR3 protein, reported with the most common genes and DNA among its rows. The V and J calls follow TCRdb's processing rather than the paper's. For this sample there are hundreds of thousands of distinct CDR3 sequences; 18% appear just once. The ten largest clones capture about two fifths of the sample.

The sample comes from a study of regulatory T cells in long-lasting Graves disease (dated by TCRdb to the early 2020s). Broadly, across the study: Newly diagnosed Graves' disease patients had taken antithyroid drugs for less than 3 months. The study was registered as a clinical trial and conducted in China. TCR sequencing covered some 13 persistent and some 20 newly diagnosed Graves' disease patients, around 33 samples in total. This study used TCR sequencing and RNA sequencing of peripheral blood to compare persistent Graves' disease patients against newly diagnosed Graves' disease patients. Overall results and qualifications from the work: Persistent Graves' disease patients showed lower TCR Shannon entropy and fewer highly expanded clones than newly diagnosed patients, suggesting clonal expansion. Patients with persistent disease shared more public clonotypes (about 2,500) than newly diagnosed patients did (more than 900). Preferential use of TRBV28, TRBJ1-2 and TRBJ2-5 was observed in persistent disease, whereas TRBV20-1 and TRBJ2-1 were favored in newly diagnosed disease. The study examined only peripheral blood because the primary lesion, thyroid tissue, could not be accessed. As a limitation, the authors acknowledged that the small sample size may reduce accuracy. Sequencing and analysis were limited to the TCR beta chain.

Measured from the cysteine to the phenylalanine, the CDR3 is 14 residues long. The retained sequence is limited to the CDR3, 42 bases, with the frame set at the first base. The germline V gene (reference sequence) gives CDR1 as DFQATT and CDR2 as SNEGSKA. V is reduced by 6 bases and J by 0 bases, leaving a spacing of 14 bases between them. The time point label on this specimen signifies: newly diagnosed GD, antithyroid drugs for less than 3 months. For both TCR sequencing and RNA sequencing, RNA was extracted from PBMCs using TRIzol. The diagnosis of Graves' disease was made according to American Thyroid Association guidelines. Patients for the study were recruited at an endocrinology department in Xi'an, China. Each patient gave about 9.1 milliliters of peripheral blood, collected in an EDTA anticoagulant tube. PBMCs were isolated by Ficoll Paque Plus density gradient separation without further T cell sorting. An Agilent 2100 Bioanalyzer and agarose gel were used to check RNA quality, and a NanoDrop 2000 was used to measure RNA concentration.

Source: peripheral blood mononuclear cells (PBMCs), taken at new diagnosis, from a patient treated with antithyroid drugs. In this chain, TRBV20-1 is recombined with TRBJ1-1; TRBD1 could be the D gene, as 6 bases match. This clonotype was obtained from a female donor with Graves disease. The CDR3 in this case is CSAETGSMNTEAFF. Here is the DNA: TGCAGTGCCGAGACAGGCAGCATGAACACTGAAGCTTTCTTT.